This T cell receptor beta chain was identified during a study of monozygotic twins with inflammatory bowel disease. Molecular identifiers with 6-nucleotide sample barcodes were added during cDNA synthesis via template switching. TCRdb re-called the 5' RACE reads and gives one entry per CDR3 protein, without DNA. This sample's table has approximately 390,000 distinct CDR3 sequences. CDR3 length: 15 residues. Germline V lookup: CDR1 SGHNT, CDR2 YYREEE (reference sequence). The specimen sequenced was blood. The TCR sequence derives from a human donor with ulcerative colitis or Crohn's disease, or a healthy co-twin of an affected twin (not recorded which). The chain has TRBV5-4 and TRBJ1-6; TCRdb names TRBD1, which stays unverified in the absence of DNA. CDR3 protein: CASSLPGQQNSPLHF.